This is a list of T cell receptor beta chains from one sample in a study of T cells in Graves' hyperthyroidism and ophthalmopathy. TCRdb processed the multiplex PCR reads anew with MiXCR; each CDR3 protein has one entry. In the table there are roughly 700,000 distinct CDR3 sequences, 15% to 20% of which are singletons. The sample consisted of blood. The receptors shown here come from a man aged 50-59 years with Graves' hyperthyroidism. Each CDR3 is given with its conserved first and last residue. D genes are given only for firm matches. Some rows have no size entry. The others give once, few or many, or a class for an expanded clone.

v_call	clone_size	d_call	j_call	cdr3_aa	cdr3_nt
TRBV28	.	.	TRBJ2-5	CASSSGPRRKYF	TGTGCCAGCAGCTCCGGGCCCAGGAGGAAGTACTTC
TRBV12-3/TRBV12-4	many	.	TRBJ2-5	CASSPRLVIETQYF	TGTGCCAGCAGTCCCCGACTAGTAATCGAGACCCAGTACTTC
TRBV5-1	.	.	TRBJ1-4	CASSLGTDTTNEKLFF	TGCGCCAGCAGCTTGGGGACGGACACAACTAATGAAAAACTGTTTTTT
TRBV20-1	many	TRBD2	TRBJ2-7	CSAAGTSGILAYF	TGCAGTGCTGCCGGGACTAGCGGGATTTTAGCGTACTTC
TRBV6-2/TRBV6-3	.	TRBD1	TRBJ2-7	CASRGDRELYEQYF	TGTGCCAGCAGGGGGGACAGGGAACTATACGAGCAGTACTTC
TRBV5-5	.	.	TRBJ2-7	CASSWGSGSSSYEQYF	TGTGCCAGCAGCTGGGGGTCGGGATCCAGCTCCTACGAGCAGTACTTC
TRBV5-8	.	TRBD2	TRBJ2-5	CASSVREAGETQYF	TGTGCCAGCAGCGTCCGGGAGGCGGGGGAGACCCAGTACTTC
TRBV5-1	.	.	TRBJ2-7	CASSLTDFLAYEQYF	TGCGCCAGCAGCTTAACGGACTTCCTTGCCTACGAGCAGTACTTC
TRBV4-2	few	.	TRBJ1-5	CASSQELQRNSNQPQHF	TGTGCCAGCAGCCAAGAATTACAGCGAAATAGCAATCAGCCCCAGCATTTT
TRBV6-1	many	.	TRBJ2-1	CASTHGALGYNEQFF	TGTGCCAGCACCCACGGGGCGCTGGGCTACAATGAGCAGTTCTTC
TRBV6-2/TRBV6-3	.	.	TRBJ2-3	CASSSGGVGSDTQYF	TGTGCCAGCAGCTCTGGGGGAGTAGGTTCGGATACGCAGTATTTT
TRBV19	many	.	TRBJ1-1	CASSIVPGLETEAFF	TGTGCCAGTAGTATAGTTCCGGGCCTGGAAACTGAAGCTTTCTTT
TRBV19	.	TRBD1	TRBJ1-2	CASSTGQGRYGYTF	TGTGCCAGTAGTACCGGACAGGGGAGGTATGGCTACACCTTC
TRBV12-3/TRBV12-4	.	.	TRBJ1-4	CASRGGATNEKLFF	TGTGCCAGCAGAGGCGGGGCAACCAATGAAAAACTGTTTTTT
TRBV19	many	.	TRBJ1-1	CASTPWRGTEAFF	TGTGCCAGTACCCCTTGGAGGGGCACTGAAGCTTTCTTT
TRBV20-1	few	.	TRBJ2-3	CSVPDRALSTDTQYF	TGCAGTGTCCCGGACCGAGCGCTTTCCACAGATACGCAGTATTTT
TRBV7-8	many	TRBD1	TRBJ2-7	CASSSLQGASEQYF	TGTGCCAGCAGCTCCTTACAGGGGGCTAGCGAGCAGTACTTC